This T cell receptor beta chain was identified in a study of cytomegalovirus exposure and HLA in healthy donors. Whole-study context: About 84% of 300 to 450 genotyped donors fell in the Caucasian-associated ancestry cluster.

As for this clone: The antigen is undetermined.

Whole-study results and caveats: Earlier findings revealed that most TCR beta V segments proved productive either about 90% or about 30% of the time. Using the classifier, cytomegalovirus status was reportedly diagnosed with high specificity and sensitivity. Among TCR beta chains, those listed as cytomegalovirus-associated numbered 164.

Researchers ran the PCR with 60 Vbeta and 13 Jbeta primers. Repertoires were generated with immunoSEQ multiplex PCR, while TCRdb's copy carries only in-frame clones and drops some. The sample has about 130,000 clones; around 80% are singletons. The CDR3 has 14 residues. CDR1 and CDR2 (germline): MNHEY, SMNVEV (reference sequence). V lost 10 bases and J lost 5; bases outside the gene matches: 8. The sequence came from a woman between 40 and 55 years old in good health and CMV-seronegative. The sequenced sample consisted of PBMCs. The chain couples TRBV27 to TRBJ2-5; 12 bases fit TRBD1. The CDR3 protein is CATAGTGGLETQYF. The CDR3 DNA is TGTGCCACGGCGGGGACAGGGGGCTTGGAGACCCAGTACTTC.